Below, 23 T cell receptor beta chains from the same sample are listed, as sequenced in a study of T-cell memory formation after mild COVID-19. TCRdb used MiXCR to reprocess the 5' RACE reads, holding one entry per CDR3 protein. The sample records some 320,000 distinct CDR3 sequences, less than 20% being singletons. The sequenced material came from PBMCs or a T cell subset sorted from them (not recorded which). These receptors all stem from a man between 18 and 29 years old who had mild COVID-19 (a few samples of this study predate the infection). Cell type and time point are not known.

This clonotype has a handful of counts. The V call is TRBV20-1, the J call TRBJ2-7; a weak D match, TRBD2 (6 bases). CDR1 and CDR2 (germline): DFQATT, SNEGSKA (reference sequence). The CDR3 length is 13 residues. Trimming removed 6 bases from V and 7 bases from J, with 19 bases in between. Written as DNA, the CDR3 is TGCAGTGCCACAAGGGCGGGGCTTCTAGAGCAGTACGTC. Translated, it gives CSATRAGLLEQYV.

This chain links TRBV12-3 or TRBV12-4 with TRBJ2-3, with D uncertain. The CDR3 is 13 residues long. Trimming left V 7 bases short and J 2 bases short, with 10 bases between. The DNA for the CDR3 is TGTGCCAGCAAACCCGTATTCACAGATACGCAGTATTTT. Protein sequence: CASKPVFTDTQYF.

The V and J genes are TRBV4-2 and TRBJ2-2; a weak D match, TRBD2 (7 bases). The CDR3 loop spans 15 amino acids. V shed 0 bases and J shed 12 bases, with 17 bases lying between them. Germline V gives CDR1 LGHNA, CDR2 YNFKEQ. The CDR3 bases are TGTGCCAGCAGCCAAGAAGGGGTCTGGGGGGGGCAGCTGTTTTTT. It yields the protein CASSQEGVWGGQLFF.

The CDR3 sequence: CASSYPRRGRTNTEAFF. In DNA form, the CDR3 reads TGTGCCAGCAGTTATCCCCGCAGGGGGAGGACGAACACTGAAGCTTTCTTT. This sequence joins TRBV6-2 or TRBV6-3 and TRBJ1-1; 7 bases line up with TRBD1. This CDR3 comprises 17 residues. V lost 3 bases and J lost 1; bases outside the gene matches: 11. From germline, CDR1 is MNHEY and CDR2 SVGEGT.

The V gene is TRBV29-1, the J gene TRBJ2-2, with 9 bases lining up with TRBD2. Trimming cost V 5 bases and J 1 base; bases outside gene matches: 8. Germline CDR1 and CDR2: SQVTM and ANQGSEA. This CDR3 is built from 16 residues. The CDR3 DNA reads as TGCAGCGTTCGTCCGGGTAGCGGGGGGAACACCGGGGAGCTGTTTTTT. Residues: CSVRPGSGGNTGELFF.

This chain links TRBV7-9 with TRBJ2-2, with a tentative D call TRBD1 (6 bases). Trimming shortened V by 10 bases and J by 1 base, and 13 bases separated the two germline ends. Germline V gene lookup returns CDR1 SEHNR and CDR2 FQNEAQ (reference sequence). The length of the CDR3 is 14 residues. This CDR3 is CANYEGGNTGELFF. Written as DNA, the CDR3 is TGTGCCAACTACGAAGGGGGGAACACCGGGGAGCTGTTTTTT.

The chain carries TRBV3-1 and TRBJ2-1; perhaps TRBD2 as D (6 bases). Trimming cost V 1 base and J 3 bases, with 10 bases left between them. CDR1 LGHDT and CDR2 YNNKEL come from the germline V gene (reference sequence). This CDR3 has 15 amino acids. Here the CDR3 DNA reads TGTGCCAGCAGCCAAGTCGGCGGGGACTACAATGAGCAGTTCTTC. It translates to CASSQVGGDYNEQFF.

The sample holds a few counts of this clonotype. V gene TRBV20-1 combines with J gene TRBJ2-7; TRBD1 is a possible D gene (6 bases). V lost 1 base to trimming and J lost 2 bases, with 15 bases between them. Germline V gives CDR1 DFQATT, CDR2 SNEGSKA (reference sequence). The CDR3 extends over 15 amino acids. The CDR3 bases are TGCAGTGCTAGAGCGCGCAGACAGGCCACCTACGAGCAGTACTTC. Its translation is CSARARRQATYEQYF.

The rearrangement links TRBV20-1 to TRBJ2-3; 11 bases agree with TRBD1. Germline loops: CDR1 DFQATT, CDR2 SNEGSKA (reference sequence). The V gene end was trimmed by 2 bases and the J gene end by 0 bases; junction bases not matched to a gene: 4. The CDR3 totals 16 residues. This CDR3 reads CSARPRDRGSTDTQYF. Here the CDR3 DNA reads TGCAGTGCTAGACCCCGGGACAGGGGGAGCACAGATACGCAGTATTTT.

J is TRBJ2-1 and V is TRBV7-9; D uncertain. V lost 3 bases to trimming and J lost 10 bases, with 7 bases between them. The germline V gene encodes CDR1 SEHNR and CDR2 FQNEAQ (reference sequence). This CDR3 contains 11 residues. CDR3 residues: CASSFAQEQFF. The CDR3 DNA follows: TGTGCCAGCAGCTTTGCCCAGGAGCAGTTCTTC.

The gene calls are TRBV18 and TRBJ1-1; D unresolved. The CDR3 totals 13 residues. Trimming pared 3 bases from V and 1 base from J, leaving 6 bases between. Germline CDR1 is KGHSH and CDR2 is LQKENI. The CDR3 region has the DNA TGTGCCAGCTCACCTGGGAGGAACACTGAAGCTTTCTTT. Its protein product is CASSPGRNTEAFF.

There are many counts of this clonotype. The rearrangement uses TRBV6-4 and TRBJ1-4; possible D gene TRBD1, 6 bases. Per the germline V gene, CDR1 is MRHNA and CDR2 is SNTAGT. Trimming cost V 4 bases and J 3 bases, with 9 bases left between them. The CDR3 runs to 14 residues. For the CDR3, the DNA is TGTGCCAGCAGTGGGGGGCTTGCTAATGAAAAACTGTTTTTT. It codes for CASSGGLANEKLFF.

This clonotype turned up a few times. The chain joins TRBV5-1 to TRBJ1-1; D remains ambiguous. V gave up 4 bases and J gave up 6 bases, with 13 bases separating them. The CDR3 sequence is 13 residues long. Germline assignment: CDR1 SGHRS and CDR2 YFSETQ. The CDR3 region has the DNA TGCGCCAGCAGCCCCTCGTGGCTTTCTGAAGCTTTCTTT. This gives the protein CASSPSWLSEAFF.

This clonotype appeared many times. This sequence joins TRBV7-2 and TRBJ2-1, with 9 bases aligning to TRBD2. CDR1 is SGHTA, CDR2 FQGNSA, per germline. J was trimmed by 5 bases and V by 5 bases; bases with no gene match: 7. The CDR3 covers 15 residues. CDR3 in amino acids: CASSVSGGANNEQFF. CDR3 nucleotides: TGTGCCAGCAGCGTTAGCGGGGGAGCGAACAATGAGCAGTTCTTC. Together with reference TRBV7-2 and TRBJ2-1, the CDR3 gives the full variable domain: GAGVSQSPSNKVTEKGKDVELRCDPISGHTALYWYRQSLGQGLEFLIYFQGNSAPDKSGLPSDRFSAERTGGSVSTLTIQRTQQEDSAVYLCASSVSGGANNEQFFGPGTRLTVL.

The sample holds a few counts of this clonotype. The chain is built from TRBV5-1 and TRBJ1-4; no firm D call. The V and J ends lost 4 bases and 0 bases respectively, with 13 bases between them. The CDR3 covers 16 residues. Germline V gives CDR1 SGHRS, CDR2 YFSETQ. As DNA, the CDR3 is TGCGCCAGCAGCCCGGCGAAGTCTGCAACTAATGAAAAACTGTTTTTT. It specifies CASSPAKSATNEKLFF.

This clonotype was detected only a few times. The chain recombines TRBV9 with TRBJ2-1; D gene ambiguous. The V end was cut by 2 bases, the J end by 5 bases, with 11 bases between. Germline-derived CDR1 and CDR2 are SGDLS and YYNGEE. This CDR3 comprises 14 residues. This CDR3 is CASSVTPVDNEQFF. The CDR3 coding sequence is TGTGCCAGCAGCGTTACCCCCGTGGACAATGAGCAGTTCTTC.

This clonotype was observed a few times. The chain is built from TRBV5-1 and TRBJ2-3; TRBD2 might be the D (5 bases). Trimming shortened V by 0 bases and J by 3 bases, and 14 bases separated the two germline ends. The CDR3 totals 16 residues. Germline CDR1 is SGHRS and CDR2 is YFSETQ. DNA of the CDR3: TGCGCCAGCAGCTTGGATTCGGGAATGGGAACAGATACGCAGTATTTT. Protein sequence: CASSLDSGMGTDTQYF.

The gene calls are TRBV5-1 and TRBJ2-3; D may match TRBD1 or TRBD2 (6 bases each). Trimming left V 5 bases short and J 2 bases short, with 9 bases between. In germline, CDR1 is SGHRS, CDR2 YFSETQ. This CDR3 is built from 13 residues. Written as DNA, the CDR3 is TGCGCCAGCAGGAGGGGGGACACAGATACGCAGTATTTT. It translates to CASRRGDTDTQYF.

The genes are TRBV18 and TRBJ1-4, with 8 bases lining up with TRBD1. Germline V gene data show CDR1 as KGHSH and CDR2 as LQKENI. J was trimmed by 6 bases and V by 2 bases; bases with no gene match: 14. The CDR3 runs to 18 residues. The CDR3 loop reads CASSPGITGGKIDEKLFF. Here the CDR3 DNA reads TGTGCCAGCTCACCAGGTATCACAGGGGGAAAGATCGATGAAAAACTGTTTTTT.

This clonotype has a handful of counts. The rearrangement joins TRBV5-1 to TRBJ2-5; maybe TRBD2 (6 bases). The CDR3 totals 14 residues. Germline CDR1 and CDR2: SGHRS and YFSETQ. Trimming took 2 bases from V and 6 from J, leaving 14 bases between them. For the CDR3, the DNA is TGCGCCAGCAGCTTTGAGATGGAGGGGAAGACCCAGTACTTC. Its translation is CASSFEMEGKTQYF.

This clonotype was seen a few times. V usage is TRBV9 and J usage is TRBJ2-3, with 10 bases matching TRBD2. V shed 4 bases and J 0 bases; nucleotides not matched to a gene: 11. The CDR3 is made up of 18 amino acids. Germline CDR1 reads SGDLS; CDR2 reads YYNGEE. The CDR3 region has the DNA TGTGCCAGCAGCCCCCAAGCGGGGGGGTTTTCTAGCACAGATACGCAGTATTTT. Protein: CASSPQAGGFSSTDTQYF.

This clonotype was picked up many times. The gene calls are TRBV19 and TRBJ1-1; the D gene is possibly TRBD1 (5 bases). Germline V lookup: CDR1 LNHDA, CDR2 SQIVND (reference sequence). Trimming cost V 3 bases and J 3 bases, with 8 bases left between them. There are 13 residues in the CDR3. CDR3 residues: CASSIGADTEAFF. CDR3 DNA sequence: TGTGCCAGTAGTATTGGGGCAGACACTGAAGCTTTCTTT.

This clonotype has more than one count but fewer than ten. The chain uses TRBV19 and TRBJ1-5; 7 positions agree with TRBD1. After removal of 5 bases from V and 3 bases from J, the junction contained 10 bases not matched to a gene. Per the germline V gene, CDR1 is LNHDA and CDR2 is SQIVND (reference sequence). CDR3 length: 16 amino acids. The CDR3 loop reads CASSWRGDSLNQPQHF. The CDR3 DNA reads TGTGCCAGTAGTTGGAGGGGGGACAGCCTCAATCAGCCCCAGCATTTT.